The entry that follows covers one T cell receptor beta chain sequence. As yet, its antigen is unknown. The CDR3 is 16 residues long. V gave up 2 bases and J gave up 3 bases; unmatched junction bases: 9. Germline-derived CDR1 and CDR2 are MNHEY and SVGAGI. Vbeta (60) and Jbeta (13) primers were used in the PCR. Original methodology: Unique TCR beta chains totaled some 80 million in a later count, with roughly 11 million of them shared. Some clones are missing from TCRdb's copy, which holds only in-frame ones; the method was immunoSEQ multiplex PCR. D and trimming were read from the DNA, whereas the V and J calls and clone size are those reported in that table. The sample records 100,000 to 150,000 clones, around four fifths being singletons. The data are from a study of cytomegalovirus exposure and HLA in healthy donors. Study-wide results and limits: Reportedly, cytomegalovirus status was diagnosed with high sensitivity and specificity. V- and J-gene trimming in TCR beta was tied to a missense DCLRE1C variant by an analysis performed later. HLA alleles showed associations with about 15,000 TCR beta sequences in a later analysis, at a 0.05 false discovery rate.

This sequence was found in a woman in her thirties or forties in good health and CMV-seropositive. The source material was PBMCs. The chain uses TRBV6-5 and TRBJ2-7; 8 nucleotides match TRBD1. Here the CDR3 reads CASSYGQGGAGYEQYF. The CDR3 DNA reads TGTGCCAGCAGTTACGGACAGGGTGGGGCTGGCTACGAGCAGTACTTC.